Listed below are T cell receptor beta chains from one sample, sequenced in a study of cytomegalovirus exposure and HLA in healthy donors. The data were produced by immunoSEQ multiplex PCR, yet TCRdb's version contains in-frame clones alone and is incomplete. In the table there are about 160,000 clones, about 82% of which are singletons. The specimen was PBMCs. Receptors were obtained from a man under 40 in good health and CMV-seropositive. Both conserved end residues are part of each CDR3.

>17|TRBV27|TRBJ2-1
CASSLAKGLKSYNEQFF
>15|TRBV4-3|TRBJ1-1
CASSRGGQSNTEAFF
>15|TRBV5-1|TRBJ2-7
CASSLGGAGGSEQYF
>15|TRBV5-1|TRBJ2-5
CASRRAGGEEETQYF
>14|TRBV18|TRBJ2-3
CASSPDTSTDTQYF
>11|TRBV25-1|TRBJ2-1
CASSVLVEQFF
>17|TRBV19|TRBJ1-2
CASSIWLTLTTLVGYTF
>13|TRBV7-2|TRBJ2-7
CASSFGVAYEQYF
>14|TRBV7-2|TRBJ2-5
CASSGGAPPETQYF
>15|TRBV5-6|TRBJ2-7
CASSFRDWSSYEQYF
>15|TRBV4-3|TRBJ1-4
CASSQDLATNEKLFF
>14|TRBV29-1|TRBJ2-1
CSARDAGGPAPQFF
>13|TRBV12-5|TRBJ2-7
CASGFMTGHEQYF
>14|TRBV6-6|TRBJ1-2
CASSWGQGGLVDTF
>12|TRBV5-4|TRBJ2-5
CASSLDAQTQYF
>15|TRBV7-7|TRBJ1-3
CASSPAGGSGNTIYF
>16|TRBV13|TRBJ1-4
CASSLGPRATNEKLFF
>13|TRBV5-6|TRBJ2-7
CASSSQRGNEQYF
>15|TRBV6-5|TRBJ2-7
CASSYRTGASYEQYF
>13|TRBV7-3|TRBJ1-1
CASSSQGVSEAFF
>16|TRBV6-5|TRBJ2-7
CASSYSGHAITYEQYF
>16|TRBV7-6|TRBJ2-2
CASSLGDYYNTGELFF
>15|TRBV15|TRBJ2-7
CATSRDQGEWIEQYF
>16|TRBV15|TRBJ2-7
CATSRTLAGTSYEQYF